This note documents a single T cell receptor (beta chain) sequence. This specimen belongs to a study of shared clonotypes between healthy human individuals. Some clones are missing from TCRdb's copy, which holds only in-frame ones; the method was immunoSEQ multiplex PCR. The sample gives fewer than 600,000 clones, around 79% of which show up once; 13% is in the top ten. Germline assignment: CDR1 GTSNPN and CDR2 SVGIG (reference sequence). V lost 0 bases and J 0 bases, leaving 10 bases between the germline ends. CDR3 length: 15 amino acids. This receptor was taken from a woman in her thirties or forties in good health. Some clones in this sample may be carry-over from other donors' samples. The chain recombines TRBV30 with TRBJ2-3; D uncertain. Sequencing used PBMCs. The CDR3 nucleotides are TGTGCCTGGAGTGTACTTGGACCGAGCACAGATACGCAGTATTTT. This gives the protein CAWSVLGPSTDTQYF.